The clone carrying this TCR beta chain has a count of ten or more. Antigen unknown. RNA fractions of 10%, 30% or 50% and about 18,000 to 1,100,000 sorted cells were the source of naive CD8 libraries. In preparing bulk TCR libraries, previously described methods and listed TCR primers were used. TCRdb processed the PCR reads anew with MiXCR; each CDR3 protein has one entry. The table has some 65,000 distinct CDR3 sequences, about 18% seen once. The sample originates from a study of molecular identifiers for immune sequencing clone quantification. Study-wide results and caveats: Clone sizes could be underestimated for highly expanded clones when identical TCR molecules share a barcode.

Trimming took off 4 bases at V and 2 bases at J, with 9 bases between the two ends. Germline-derived CDR1 and CDR2 are MNHEY and SVGAGI. CDR3 length: 13 residues. The rearrangement links TRBV6-5 to TRBJ2-7; TRBD2 might be the D (5 bases). This clonotype was sampled from a human donor in good health. Some libraries in this study had Jurkat cell RNA spiked in. The material sequenced was naive CD8+ T cells from blood, with Jurkat cell RNA spiked in. Subset reported: FACS-sorted CD8+CD4-CCR7+CD45RA+ naive T cells. CDR3: CASSFSGTYEQYF. CDR3 in DNA: TGTGCCAGCAGTTTCAGCGGCACCTACGAGCAGTACTTC.